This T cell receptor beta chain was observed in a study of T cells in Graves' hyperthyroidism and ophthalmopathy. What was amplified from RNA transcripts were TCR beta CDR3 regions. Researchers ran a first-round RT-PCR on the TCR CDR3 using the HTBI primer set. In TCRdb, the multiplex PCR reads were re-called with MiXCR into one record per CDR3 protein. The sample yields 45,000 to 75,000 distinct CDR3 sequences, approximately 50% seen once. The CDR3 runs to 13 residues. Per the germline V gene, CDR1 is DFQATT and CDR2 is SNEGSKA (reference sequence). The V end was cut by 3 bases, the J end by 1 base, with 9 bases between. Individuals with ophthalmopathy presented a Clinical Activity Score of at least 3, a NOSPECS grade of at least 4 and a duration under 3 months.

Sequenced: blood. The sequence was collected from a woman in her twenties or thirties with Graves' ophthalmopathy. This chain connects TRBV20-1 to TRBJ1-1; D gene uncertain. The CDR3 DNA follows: TGCAGTGCTAGTCTAGGGTCGAACACTGAAGCTTTCTTT. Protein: CSASLGSNTEAFF.